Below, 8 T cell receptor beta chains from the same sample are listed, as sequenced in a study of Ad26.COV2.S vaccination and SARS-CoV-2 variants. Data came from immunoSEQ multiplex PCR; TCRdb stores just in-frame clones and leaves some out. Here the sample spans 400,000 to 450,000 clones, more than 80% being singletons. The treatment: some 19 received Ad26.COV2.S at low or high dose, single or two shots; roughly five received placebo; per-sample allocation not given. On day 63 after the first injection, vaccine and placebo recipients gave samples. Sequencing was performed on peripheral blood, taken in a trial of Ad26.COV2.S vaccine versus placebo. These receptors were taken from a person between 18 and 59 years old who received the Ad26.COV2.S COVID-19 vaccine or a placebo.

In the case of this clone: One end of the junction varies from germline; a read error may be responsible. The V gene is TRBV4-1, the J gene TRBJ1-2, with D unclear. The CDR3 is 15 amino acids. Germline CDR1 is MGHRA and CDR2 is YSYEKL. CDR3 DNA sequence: TGCGCCAGCAGACAAGGGATGGGGAATACCTATGGCTACACCTTC. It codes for CASRQGMGNTYGYTF.

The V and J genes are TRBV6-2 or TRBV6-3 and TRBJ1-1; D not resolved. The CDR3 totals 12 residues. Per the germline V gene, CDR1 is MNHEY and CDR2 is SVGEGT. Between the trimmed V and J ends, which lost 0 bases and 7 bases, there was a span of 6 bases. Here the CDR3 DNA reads TGTGCCAGCAGTTACTCGAATAATGAAGCTTTCTTT. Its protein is CASSYSNNEAFF.

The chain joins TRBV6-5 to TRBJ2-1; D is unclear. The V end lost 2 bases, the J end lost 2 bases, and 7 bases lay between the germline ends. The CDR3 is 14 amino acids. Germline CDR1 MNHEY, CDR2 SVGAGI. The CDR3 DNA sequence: TGTGCCAGCAGTTACGCGCAGGCCTACAATGAGCAGTTCTTC. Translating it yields CASSYAQAYNEQFF.

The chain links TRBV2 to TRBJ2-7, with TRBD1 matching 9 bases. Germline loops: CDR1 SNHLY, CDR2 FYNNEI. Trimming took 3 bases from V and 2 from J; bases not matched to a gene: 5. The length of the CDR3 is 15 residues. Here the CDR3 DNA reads TGTGCCAGCAGTGATTTGGACAGGGGCCCCTACGAGCAGTACTTC. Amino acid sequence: CASSDLDRGPYEQYF.

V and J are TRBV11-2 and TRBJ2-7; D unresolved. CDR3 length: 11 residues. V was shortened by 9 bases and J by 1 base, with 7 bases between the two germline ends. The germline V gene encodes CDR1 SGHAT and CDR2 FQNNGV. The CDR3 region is CASTDSYEQYF. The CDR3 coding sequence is TGTGCCAGTACGGATTCCTACGAGCAGTACTTC. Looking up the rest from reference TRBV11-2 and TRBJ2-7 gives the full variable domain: EAGVAQSPRYKIIEKRQSVAFWCNPISGHATLYWYQQILGQGPKLLIQFQNNGVVDDSQLPKDRFSAERLKGVDSTLKIQPAKLEDSAVYLCASTDSYEQYFGPGTRLTVT.

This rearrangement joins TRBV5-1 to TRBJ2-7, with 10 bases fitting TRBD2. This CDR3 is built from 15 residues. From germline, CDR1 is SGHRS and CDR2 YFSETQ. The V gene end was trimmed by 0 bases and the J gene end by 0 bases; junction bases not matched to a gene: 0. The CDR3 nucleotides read TGCGCCAGCAGCTTGGCTAGCGGGAGCTCCTACGAGCAGTACTTC. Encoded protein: CASSLASGSSYEQYF.

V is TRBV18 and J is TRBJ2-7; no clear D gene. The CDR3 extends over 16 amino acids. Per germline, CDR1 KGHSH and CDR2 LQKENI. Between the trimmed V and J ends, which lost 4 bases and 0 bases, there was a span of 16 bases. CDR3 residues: CASSQFGSTVSYEQYF. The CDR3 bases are TGTGCCAGCTCACAGTTTGGTTCTACTGTCTCCTACGAGCAGTACTTC.

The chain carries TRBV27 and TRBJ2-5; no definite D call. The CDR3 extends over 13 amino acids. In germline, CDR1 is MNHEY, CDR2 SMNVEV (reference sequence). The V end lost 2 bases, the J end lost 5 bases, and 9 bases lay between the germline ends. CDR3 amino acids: CASSLGEWETQYF. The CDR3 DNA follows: TGTGCCAGCAGTTTAGGGGAATGGGAGACCCAGTACTTC.